The next 13 T cell receptor beta chains were all read from a single sample in a study of blood T cell repertoires in COVID-19. Assay used: immunoSEQ multiplex PCR; TCRdb lists only in-frame clones, some missing. The sample shows 40,000 to 60,000 clones, 86% of them seen only once. The sequencing sample was made of peripheral blood. These receptors were taken from a human donor in a cohort sampled during active COVID-19.

Here the CDR3 DNA reads TGTGCCAGCAGCTTAACCCCAGCGGATACGCAGTATTTT. Protein product: CASSLTPADTQYF. The chain carries TRBV7-9 and TRBJ2-3, with D uncertain. The germline V gene has CDR1 SEHNR and CDR2 FQNEAQ (reference sequence). V shed 2 bases and J shed 6 bases, with 9 bases lying between them. The CDR3 extends over 13 amino acids.

A remark on this clone: Germline and junction disagree at one end, which may indicate a read error. The sample has other DNA sequences that encode this CDR3 too. The genes are TRBV7-9 and TRBJ1-1; TRBD1 might be the D (6 bases). The CDR3 totals 13 residues. Looked up from germline, CDR1 is SEHNR and CDR2 is FQNEAQ (reference sequence). This chain's CDR3 is CASSLQRDTEAFF. The CDR3 nucleotides read TGTGCCAGCAGCTTGCAACGGGACACAGAAGCTTTCTTT.

The rearrangement uses TRBV4-1 and TRBJ1-5; TRBD1 is a possible D gene (6 bases). The CDR3 loop spans 18 amino acids. Germline values: CDR1 MGHRA, CDR2 YSYEKL. Trimming shortened V by 1 base and J by 7 bases, and 23 bases separated the two germline ends. The CDR3 here is CASSQGAGGQGRWQPQHF. In DNA form, the CDR3 reads TGCGCCAGCAGCCAAGGAGCGGGGGGGCAGGGAAGATGGCAGCCCCAGCATTTT.

This clone has just one count. The chain recombines TRBV3-1 (or the pseudogene TRBV3-2) with TRBJ2-7; TRBD2 matches at 8 bases. The CDR3 sequence is 15 residues long. CDR1 LGHDT and CDR2 YNNKEL come from the germline V gene (reference sequence). The J segment lost 6 bases and the V segment lost 3 bases, leaving 10 bases of the junction unmatched. CDR3 sequence reads: CASSQMPGLEVEQYF. As DNA, the CDR3 is TGTGCCAGCAGCCAGATGCCGGGACTAGAAGTCGAGCAGTACTTC.

In nucleotides, the CDR3 is TGCAGCGTTGGTCAGGGGTGGCACGAGCAGTACTTC. Translated: CSVGQGWHEQYF. V usage is TRBV29-1 and J usage is TRBJ2-7; D perhaps matches TRBD1 (6 bases). The CDR3 runs 12 residues. V was trimmed by 4 bases and J by 5 bases, leaving 12 bases between them. The V gene's germline CDR1 is SQVTM and CDR2 ANQGSEA.

In DNA, the CDR3 is TGTGCCAGCAGCCAAGATCTAGCGGGACTAGCTTTTGGAGAGACCCAGTACTTC. Translation gives CASSQDLAGLAFGETQYF. V and J are TRBV3-1 (or the pseudogene TRBV3-2) and TRBJ2-5; 9 nucleotides line up with TRBD2. Germline trimming cut 0 bases from V and 4 bases from J; bases unmatched to any gene: 12. Germline-derived CDR1 and CDR2 are LGHDT and YNNKEL (reference sequence). The CDR3 covers 18 residues.

The CDR3 loop is CASSPPGGPQETQYF. CDR3 coding DNA: TGTGCCAGCTCACCACCAGGGGGCCCTCAAGAGACCCAGTACTTC. The chain is built from TRBV18 and TRBJ2-5, with 7 bases fitting TRBD1. The J segment lost 2 bases and the V segment lost 0 bases, leaving 3 bases of the junction unmatched. Germline CDR1 KGHSH, CDR2 LQKENI. The CDR3 is made up of 15 amino acids.

The rearrangement links TRBV7-2 to TRBJ2-1, with TRBD2 matching 10 bases. The CDR3 is 15 residues long. V trimming: 1 base; J trimming: 6 bases; junction bases outside the gene matches: 3. Germline V lookup: CDR1 SGHTA, CDR2 FQGNSA. CDR3 nucleotide sequence: TGTGCCAGCAGCTTAGGGGCTAGCGGGAGCAATGAGCAGTTCTTC. Its translation is CASSLGASGSNEQFF.

V and J are TRBV27 and TRBJ2-5; 8 bases agree with TRBD1. This CDR3 comprises 15 residues. V was clipped by 1 base and J by 5 bases; unmatched bases: 6. The germline V gene encodes CDR1 MNHEY and CDR2 SMNVEV (reference sequence). The CDR3 here is CASSLFGTGRETQYF. CDR3 in DNA: TGTGCCAGCAGTTTATTTGGGACAGGTCGGGAGACCCAGTACTTC.

V and J are TRBV9 and TRBJ1-1, with D perhaps TRBD1 (6 bases). This CDR3 spans 15 amino acids. The V and J ends lost 4 bases and 0 bases respectively, with 13 bases between them. CDR1 and CDR2 (germline): SGDLS, YYNGEE. CDR3 in DNA: TGTGCCAGCAGCCCCCGACAGGACCTGAACACTGAAGCTTTCTTT. This encodes CASSPRQDLNTEAFF.

The chain carries TRBV7-2 and TRBJ1-2, with D possibly matching TRBD1 (5 bases). The CDR3 totals 14 residues. The V gene's germline CDR1 is SGHTA and CDR2 FQGNSA. V shed 0 bases and J shed 4 bases, with 9 bases lying between them. For the CDR3, the DNA is TGTGCCAGCAGCTTAGCGGGGCAGTCCTATGGCTACACCTTC. Encoded protein: CASSLAGQSYGYTF.

CDR3 DNA sequence: TGTGCCAGCTGCCCTAGCGGGAGGTTAGAGACCCAGTACTTC. Its protein product is CASCPSGRLETQYF. The chain is built from TRBV7-2 and TRBJ2-5, with 11 nucleotides matching TRBD2. Germline V gives CDR1 SGHTA, CDR2 FQGNSA. The CDR3 covers 14 residues. Trimming removed 8 bases from V and 4 bases from J; junction bases left unmatched: 6.

V and J are TRBV2 and TRBJ2-2; 7 bases line up with TRBD1. CDR1 is SNHLY, CDR2 FYNNEI, per germline. The length of the CDR3 is 14 residues. Trimming removed 5 bases from V and 1 base from J; junction bases left unmatched: 1. CDR3 nucleotides: TGTGCCAGCAGTCAGGGGGAGAACACCGGGGAGCTGTTTTTT. It yields the protein CASSQGENTGELFF.